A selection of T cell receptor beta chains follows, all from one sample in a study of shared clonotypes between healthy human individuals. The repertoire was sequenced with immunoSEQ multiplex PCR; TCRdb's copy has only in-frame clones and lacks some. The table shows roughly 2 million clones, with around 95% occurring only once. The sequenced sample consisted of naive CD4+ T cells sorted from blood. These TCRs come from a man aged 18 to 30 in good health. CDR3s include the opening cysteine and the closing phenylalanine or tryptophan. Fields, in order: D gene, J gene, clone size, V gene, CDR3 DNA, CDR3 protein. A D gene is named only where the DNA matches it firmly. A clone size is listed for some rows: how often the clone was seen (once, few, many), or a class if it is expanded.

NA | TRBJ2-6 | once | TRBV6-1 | TGTGCCAGCAGTGAAGCTATTACTGTGTGGACGTTCTCTGGGGCCAACGTCCTGACTTTC | CASSEAITVWTFSGANVLTF
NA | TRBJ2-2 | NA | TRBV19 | TGTGCCAGCCACACAGGGTACAGACTTGCGAACACCGGGGAGCTGTTTTTT | CASHTGYRLANTGELFF
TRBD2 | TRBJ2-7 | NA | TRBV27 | TGTGCCAGCAGTTTATCGCGACTAGCGGGAGGGGCTGGAGCCTACGAGCAGTACTTC | CASSLSRLAGGAGAYEQYF
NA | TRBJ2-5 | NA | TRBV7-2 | TGTGCCAGCAGCTTAGTGGCGGGGGCCCAAGAGACCCAGTACTTC | CASSLVAGAQETQYF
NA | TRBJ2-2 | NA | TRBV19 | TGTGCCAGTAGGGGGACGGACACCGGGGAGCTGTTTTTT | CASRGTDTGELFF
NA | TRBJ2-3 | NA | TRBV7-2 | TGTGCCAGCAGCTTAGCGGCTGGCCTTAGCACAGATACGCAGTATTTT | CASSLAAGLSTDTQYF
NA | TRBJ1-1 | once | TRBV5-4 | TGTGCCAGCAGCCCCGGGAACACTGAAGCTTTCTTT | CASSPGNTEAFF
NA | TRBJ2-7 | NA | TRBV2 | TGTGCCAGCAGTGGTCAGAACGAGCAGTACTTC | CASSGQNEQYF
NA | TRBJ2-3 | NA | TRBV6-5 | TGTGCCAGCAGTTACTGGGAGTCAGATACGCAGTATTTT | CASSYWESDTQYF
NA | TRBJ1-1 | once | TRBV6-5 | TGTGCCAGCAGCCCTTTGCCCGCCGGGAACACTGAAGCTTTCTTT | CASSPLPAGNTEAFF
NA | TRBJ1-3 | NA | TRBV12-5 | TGTGCTAGTGGTTTGGTAGAGCCCTCTGGAAACACCATATATTTT | CASGLVEPSGNTIYF
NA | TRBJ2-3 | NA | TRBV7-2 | TGTGCCAGCAGCCATAGCGAGAGCACAGATACGCAGTATTTT | CASSHSESTDTQYF
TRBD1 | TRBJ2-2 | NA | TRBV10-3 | TGTGCCACCGCCGACAGGGGAGGCACCGGGGAGCTGTTTTTT | CATADRGGTGELFF
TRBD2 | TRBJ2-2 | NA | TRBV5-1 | TGCGCCAGCTATCTAGCGGTAAACACCGGGGAGCTGTTTTTT | CASYLAVNTGELFF
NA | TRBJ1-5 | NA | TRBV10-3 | TGTGCCATCAGTGAAGAAGGATTTGGCAATCAGCCCCAGCATTTT | CAISEEGFGNQPQHF
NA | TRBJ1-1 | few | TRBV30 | TGTGCCTGGAGTAGAGTGACGGGCACTGAAGCTTTCTTT | CAWSRVTGTEAFF
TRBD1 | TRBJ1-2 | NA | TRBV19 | TGTGCCAGTAGTACTGGGACAGGTCATAACTATGGCTACACCTTC | CASSTGTGHNYGYTF
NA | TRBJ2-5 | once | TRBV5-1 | TGCGCCAGCAGCCCGACCGGGACGCTAGGAGAGACCCAGTACTTC | CASSPTGTLGETQYF
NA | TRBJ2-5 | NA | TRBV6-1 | TGTGCCAGCACCCGTTTAGGGGGGGGTGGGGAGACCCAGTACTTC | CASTRLGGGGETQYF
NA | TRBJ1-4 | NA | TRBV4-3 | TGCGCCAGCAGCCAAGGAGACCAGGGAGGCGAAAAACTGTTTTTT | CASSQGDQGGEKLFF
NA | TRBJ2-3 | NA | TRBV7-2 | TGTGCCAGCAGCTTACGCACAGCACCAGATACGCAGTATTTT | CASSLRTAPDTQYF
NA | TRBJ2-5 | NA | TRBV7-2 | TGTGCCAGCAGCTTAGGGCGGCGTCAAGAGACCCAGTACTTC | CASSLGRRQETQYF
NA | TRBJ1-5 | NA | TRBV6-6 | TGTGCCAGCAGTCAACCGTCGGCCTTTAGCAATCAGCCCCAGCATTTT | CASSQPSAFSNQPQHF
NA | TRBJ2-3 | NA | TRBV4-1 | TGCGCCAGCAGCCATATAGGGTTGGGAGATACGCAGTATTTT | CASSHIGLGDTQYF
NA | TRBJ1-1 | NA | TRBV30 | TGTGCCTGGGGACGTACTGAAGCTTTCTTT | CAWGRTEAFF
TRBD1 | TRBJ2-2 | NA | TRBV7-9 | TGTGCCAGCAGCTTACCGACTGTGGGACAGCCGAACACCGGGGAGCTGTTTTTT | CASSLPTVGQPNTGELFF
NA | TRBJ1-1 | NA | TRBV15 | TGTGCCACCAGCAGAGATCGGAACCTGAACACTGAAGCTTTCTTT | CATSRDRNLNTEAFF
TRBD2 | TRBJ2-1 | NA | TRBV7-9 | TGTGCCAGCAGCTTAGCTACTAGCGGGAGGCCCTACAATGAGCAGTTCTTC | CASSLATSGRPYNEQFF
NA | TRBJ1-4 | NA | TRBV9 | TGTGCCAGCAGCACCGTGGGGCAGGAAAATGAAAAACTGTTTTTT | CASSTVGQENEKLFF
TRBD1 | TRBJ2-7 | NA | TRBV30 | TGTGCCTGGAGTGTAGTTCCCGGACAGGGGGCCTACGAGCAGTACTTC | CAWSVVPGQGAYEQYF
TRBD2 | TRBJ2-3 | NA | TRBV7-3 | TGTGCCAGCAGCCGGGTCCCCTTAGCGGGGGGGCTGACAGATACGCAGTATTTT | CASSRVPLAGGLTDTQYF
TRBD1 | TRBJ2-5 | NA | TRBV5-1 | TGCGCCAGCAGCTCGGGACAGTTACAAGAGACCCAGTACTTC | CASSSGQLQETQYF
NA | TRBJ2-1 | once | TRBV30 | TGTGCCTGGAGTCCCCCGGCGTACAATGAGCAGTTCTTC | CAWSPPAYNEQFF
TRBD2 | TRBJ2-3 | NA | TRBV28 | TGTGCCAGCAGTTTAAGCCCGACTAGCGGAGACACAGATACGCAGTATTTT | CASSLSPTSGDTDTQYF
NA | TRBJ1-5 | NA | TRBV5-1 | TGCGCCAGCAGCCCGTCGACAGGCAATCAGCCCCAGCATTTT | CASSPSTGNQPQHF